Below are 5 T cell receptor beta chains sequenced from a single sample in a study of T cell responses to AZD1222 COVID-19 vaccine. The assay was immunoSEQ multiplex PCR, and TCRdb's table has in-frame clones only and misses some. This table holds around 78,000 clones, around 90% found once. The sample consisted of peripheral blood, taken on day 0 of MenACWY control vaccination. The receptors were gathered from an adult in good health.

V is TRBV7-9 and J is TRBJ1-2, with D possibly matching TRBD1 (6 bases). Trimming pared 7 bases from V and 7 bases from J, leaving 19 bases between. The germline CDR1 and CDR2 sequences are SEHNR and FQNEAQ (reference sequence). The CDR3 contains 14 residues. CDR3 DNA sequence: TGTGCCAGCACCAGAGGGGGGGACCTCCTTGGCTACACCTTC. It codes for CASTRGGDLLGYTF.

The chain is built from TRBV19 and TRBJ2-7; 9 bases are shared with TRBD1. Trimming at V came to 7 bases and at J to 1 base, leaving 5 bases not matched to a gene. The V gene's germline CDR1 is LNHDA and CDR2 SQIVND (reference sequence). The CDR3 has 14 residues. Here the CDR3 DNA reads TGTGCCAGTACCTACGGGACAGGGTCCTACGAGCAGTACTTC. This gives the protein CASTYGTGSYEQYF. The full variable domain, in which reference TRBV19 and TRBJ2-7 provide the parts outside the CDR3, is DGGITQSPKYLFRKEGQNVTLSCEQNLNHDAMYWYRQDPGQGLRLIYYSQIVNDFQKGDIAEGYSVSREKKESFPLTVTSAQKNPTAFYLCASTYGTGSYEQYFGPGTRLTVT.

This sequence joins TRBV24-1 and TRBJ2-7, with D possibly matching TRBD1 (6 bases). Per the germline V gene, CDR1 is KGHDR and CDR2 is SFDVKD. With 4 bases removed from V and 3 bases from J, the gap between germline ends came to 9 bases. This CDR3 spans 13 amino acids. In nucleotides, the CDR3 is TGTGCCACCAGTGACCAGGGGAGCTACGAGCAGTACTTC. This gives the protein CATSDQGSYEQYF.

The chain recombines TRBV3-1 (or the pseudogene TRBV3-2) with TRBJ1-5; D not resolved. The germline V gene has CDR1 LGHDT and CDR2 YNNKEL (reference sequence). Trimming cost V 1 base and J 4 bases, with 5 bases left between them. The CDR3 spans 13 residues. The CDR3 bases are TGTGCCAGCAGCCAAGTTGGGAATCAGCCCCAGCATTTT. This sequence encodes CASSQVGNQPQHF.

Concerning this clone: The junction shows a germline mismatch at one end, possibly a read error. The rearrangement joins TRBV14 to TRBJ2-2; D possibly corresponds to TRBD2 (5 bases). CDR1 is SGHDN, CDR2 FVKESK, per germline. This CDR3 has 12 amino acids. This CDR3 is CASSQETRGAVF. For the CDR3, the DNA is TGTGCCAGCAGCCAAGAAACCCGGGGAGCTGTTTTT. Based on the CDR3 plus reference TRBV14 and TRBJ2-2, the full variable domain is EAGVTQFPSHSVIEKGQTVTLRCDPISGHDNLYWYRRVMGKEIKFLLHFVKESKQDESGMPNNRFLAERTGGTYSTLKVQPAELEDSGVYFCASSQETRGAVFGEGSRLTVL.